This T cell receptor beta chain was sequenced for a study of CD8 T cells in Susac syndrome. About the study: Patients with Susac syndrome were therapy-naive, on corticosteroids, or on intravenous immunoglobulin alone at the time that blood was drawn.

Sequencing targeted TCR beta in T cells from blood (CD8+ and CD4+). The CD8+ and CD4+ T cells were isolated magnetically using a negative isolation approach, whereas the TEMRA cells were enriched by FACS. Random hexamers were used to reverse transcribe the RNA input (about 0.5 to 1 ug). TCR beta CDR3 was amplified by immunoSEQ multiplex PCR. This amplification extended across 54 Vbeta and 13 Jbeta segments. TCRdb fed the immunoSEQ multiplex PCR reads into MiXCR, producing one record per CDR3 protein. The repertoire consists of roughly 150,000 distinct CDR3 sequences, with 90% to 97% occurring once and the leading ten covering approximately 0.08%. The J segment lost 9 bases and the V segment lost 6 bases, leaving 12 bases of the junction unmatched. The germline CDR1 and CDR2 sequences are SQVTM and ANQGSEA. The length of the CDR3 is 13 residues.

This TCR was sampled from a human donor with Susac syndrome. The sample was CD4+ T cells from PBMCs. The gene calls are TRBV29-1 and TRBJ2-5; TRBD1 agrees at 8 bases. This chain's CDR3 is CSVGQAHESAQYF. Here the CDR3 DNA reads TGCAGCGTGGGACAGGCGCACGAGAGCGCCCAGTACTTC. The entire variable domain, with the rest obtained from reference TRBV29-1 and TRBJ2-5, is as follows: SAVISQKPSRDICQRGTSLTIQCQVDSQVTMMFWYRQQPGQSLTLIATANQGSEATYESGFVIDKFPISRPNLTFSTLTVSNMSPEDSSIYLCSVGQAHESAQYFGPGTRLLVL.